These 16 T cell receptor beta chains share one sample of origin, sequenced in a study of blood T cell repertoires in COVID-19. Using immunoSEQ multiplex PCR, the repertoire was profiled, and TCRdb retains in-frame clones only, with some absent. The sample carries about 220,000 clones, about 81% recorded once. The source material was peripheral blood. These receptors were obtained from an older woman with COVID-19, enrolled during active disease.

The gene calls are TRBV28 and TRBJ2-4; D is uncertain. This CDR3 contains 15 residues. Between the trimmed V and J ends, which lost 3 bases and 0 bases, there was a span of 9 bases. Germline V gene data show CDR1 as MDHEN and CDR2 as SYDVKM. CDR3: CASSFSGLAKNIQYF. The DNA of the CDR3 is TGTGCCAGCAGTTTCTCAGGTTTAGCCAAAAACATTCAGTACTTC.

The rearrangement uses TRBV29-1 and TRBJ2-7, with a possible D match to TRBD1 (5 bases). CDR3 length equals 12 residues. The ends were cut back, 0 bases at V and 2 bases at J, with 5 bases in the middle. Germline CDR1 and CDR2: SQVTM and ANQGSEA. The CDR3 region is CSVEEGPYEQYF. In DNA, the CDR3 is TGCAGCGTTGAAGAGGGGCCCTACGAGCAGTACTTC.

The sample holds a few counts of this clone. The chain uses TRBV6-2 or TRBV6-3 and TRBJ2-7; TRBD2 matches 11 bases. The CDR3 consists of 16 residues. Trimming at V came to 5 bases and at J to 0 bases, leaving 6 bases not matched to a gene. CDR1 and CDR2 from the germline V gene are MNHEY and SVGEGT. The CDR3 is CASSDRTSGSSYEQYF. CDR3 DNA sequence: TGTGCCAGCAGTGACAGGACTAGCGGGTCCTCCTACGAGCAGTACTTC.

This clone came up a few times. V gene TRBV5-4 combines with J gene TRBJ2-1, with TRBD2 identical over 11 bases. Trimming cost V 4 bases and J 7 bases; bases outside gene matches: 16. Germline CDR1 is SGHNT and CDR2 is YYREEE (reference sequence). The length of the CDR3 is 18 residues. The CDR3 coding sequence is TGTGCCAGCAGCCCCCGGACTAGCGGGTCAACCAAGAGAAATGAGCAGTTCTTC. It encodes CASSPRTSGSTKRNEQFF.

The chain links TRBV6-5 to TRBJ1-1; no firm D call. Trimming took off 2 bases at V and 2 bases at J, with 15 bases between the two ends. This CDR3 spans 16 amino acids. From germline, CDR1 is MNHEY and CDR2 SVGAGI. The CDR3 spells CASSYGGYGGNTEAFF. The CDR3 DNA sequence: TGTGCCAGCAGTTACGGAGGGTATGGTGGAAACACTGAAGCTTTCTTT.

The CDR3 reads CASSYPGQGRTYEQYF. The CDR3 DNA reads as TGTGCCAGCAGTTACCCAGGACAGGGCCGAACCTACGAGCAGTACTTC. This chain uses TRBV6-2 or TRBV6-3 with TRBJ2-7, with 8 bases identical to TRBD1. Per germline, CDR1 MNHEY and CDR2 SVGEGT. The CDR3 consists of 16 residues. V gave up 2 bases and J gave up 2 bases; unmatched junction bases: 8.

The chain joins TRBV3-1 (or the pseudogene TRBV3-2) to TRBJ2-1, with a possible D match to TRBD2 (6 bases). Germline V gene data show CDR1 as LGHDT and CDR2 as YNNKEL (reference sequence). The germline V and J ends were trimmed by 2 bases and 5 bases, with 16 bases remaining between them. This CDR3 contains 16 residues. The CDR3 spells CASSQSSGTGNNEQFF. CDR3 nucleotides: TGTGCCAGCAGCCAAAGCTCCGGGACTGGTAACAATGAGCAGTTCTTC.

The V and J genes are TRBV5-1 and TRBJ2-2, with D perhaps TRBD1 (5 bases). Germline V gene sequence: CDR1 SGHRS, CDR2 YFSETQ. Trimming pared 5 bases from V and 1 base from J, leaving 9 bases between. The CDR3 loop spans 14 amino acids. CDR3 in amino acids: CASSNGQNTGELFF. CDR3 nucleotide sequence: TGCGCCAGCAGTAATGGACAGAACACCGGGGAGCTGTTTTTT.

The V call is TRBV6-5, the J call TRBJ2-2; D perhaps matches TRBD1 (6 bases). CDR1 and CDR2 from the germline V gene are MNHEY and SVGAGI. CDR3 size: 14 residues. V lost 5 bases and J lost 4, with 11 bases in between. The CDR3 here is CASSRDTSTGELFF. CDR3 sequence (DNA): TGTGCCAGCAGTCGGGACACAAGCACCGGGGAGCTGTTTTTT.

The chain has TRBV9 and TRBJ2-1; TRBD1 matches 7 bases. This CDR3 contains 16 residues. Germline V gene lookup returns CDR1 SGDLS and CDR2 YYNGEE. Unmatched junction bases numbered 6, after V lost 3 bases and J lost 0 bases. For the CDR3, the DNA is TGTGCCAGCAGCGAGACGGGACAGAGCTCCTACAATGAGCAGTTCTTC. Its translation is CASSETGQSSYNEQFF. Drawing the rest from reference TRBV9 and TRBJ2-1, the complete variable domain is DSGVTQTPKHLITATGQRVTLRCSPRSGDLSVYWYQQSLDQGLQFLIQYYNGEERAKGNILERFSAQQFPDLHSELNLSSLELGDSALYFCASSETGQSSYNEQFFGPGTRLTVL.

The gene calls are TRBV7-2 and TRBJ2-1, with D possibly matching TRBD1 (5 bases). V was pared by 2 bases and J by 8 bases, with 13 bases between. The CDR3 covers 14 residues. CDR1 SGHTA and CDR2 FQGNSA come from the germline V gene. The CDR3 region is CASSLKGGRDEQFF. The CDR3 region has the DNA TGTGCCAGCAGCTTAAAAGGTGGCAGGGATGAGCAGTTCTTC.

The rearrangement uses TRBV10-1 and TRBJ2-1; 8 positions match TRBD2. Trimming at V came to 4 bases and at J to 6 bases, leaving 14 bases not matched to a gene. The CDR3 length is 17 residues. Germline V gene lookup returns CDR1 WNHNN and CDR2 SYGVQD (reference sequence). CDR3 DNA sequence: TGCGCCAGCAGTGGACTGACGGGAGGGACGGCCACCAATGAGCAGTTCTTC. The encoded protein is CASSGLTGGTATNEQFF.

In this sample, this clone turned up once. The chain recombines TRBV5-1 with TRBJ2-5; D remains ambiguous. There are 15 residues in the CDR3. V lost 1 base, J lost 0 bases, and 10 bases lay in between. Germline assignment: CDR1 SGHRS and CDR2 YFSETQ. This CDR3 reads CASSLSTRYQETQYF. The CDR3, as DNA: TGCGCCAGCAGCTTGTCGACGAGGTACCAAGAGACCCAGTACTTC.

The chain links TRBV7-9 to TRBJ1-2, with a possible D match to TRBD1 (6 bases). The CDR3 length is 12 residues. Germline V gene lookup returns CDR1 SEHNR and CDR2 FQNEAQ (reference sequence). The V gene lost 5 bases and the J gene lost 8 bases, with 12 bases spanning the gap. The DNA of the CDR3 is TGTGCCAGCAGCCTTAACAGGGAAGGCTACACCTTC. Translation gives CASSLNREGYTF.

The chain joins TRBV5-1 to TRBJ1-5; possibly TRBD1 for D (5 bases). The CDR3 sequence is 14 residues long. Germline V CDR1 and CDR2: SGHRS, YFSETQ. V was shortened by 0 bases and J by 7 bases, with 11 bases between the two germline ends. In nucleotides, the CDR3 is TGCGCCAGCAGCTTGGGGGGGACTGCCCAGCCCCAGCATTTT. It encodes CASSLGGTAQPQHF. The whole variable domain, filled in from reference TRBV5-1 and TRBJ1-5, reads KAGVTQTPRYLIKTRGQQVTLSCSPISGHRSVSWYQQTPGQGLQFLFEYFSETQRNKGNFPGRFSGRQFSNSRSEMNVSTLELGDSALYLCASSLGGTAQPQHFGDGTRLSIL.

The chain recombines TRBV7-2 with TRBJ1-2; 11 bases are shared with TRBD1. Germline loops: CDR1 SGHTA, CDR2 FQGNSA. CDR3 size: 11 residues. J lost 12 bases, V lost 5 bases, and 2 bases had no gene match. The CDR3 sequence is CASSQDRGHTF. CDR3 nucleotides: TGTGCCAGCAGCCAGGACAGGGGGCACACCTTC.